This TCR beta chain derives from a study of Tregs in tolerant kidney transplant recipients. The study, taken as a whole, reports: No direct test of biological reproducibility was done here.

TCRdb's copy holds only in-frame clones and misses some; the assay was immunoSEQ multiplex PCR. The sample yields 55,000 to 70,000 clones, around 85% seen once. The germline gives CDR1 SGHAT, CDR2 FQNNGV. V shed 5 bases and J 6 bases; nucleotides not matched to a gene: 3. CDR3 size: 13 residues. To note about this clone: The target antigen is unknown.

The clonotype comes from a human donor who received a combined kidney and bone marrow transplant. The V gene is TRBV11-2, the J gene TRBJ2-1; 8 nucleotides match TRBD1. This specimen consisted of Tregs from blood, obtained before the transplant. The CDR3 protein is CASSVDRGNEQFF. DNA for the CDR3: TGTGCCAGCAGCGTCGACAGGGGCAATGAGCAGTTCTTC.